This T cell receptor beta chain stems from a study of Graves' ophthalmopathy and Graves' hyperthyroidism. Study-wide findings and caveats: Sensitivity of 85% to 90% and specificity of approximately 76% were achieved when a 13-signature model separated ophthalmopathy from stable hyperthyroidism.

CDR3 regions of TCR beta were amplified from RNA transcripts. The workflow started with a first-round RT-PCR run with HTBI primers and then moved on to a second-round multiplex PCR. TCRdb re-called the multiplex PCR reads with MiXCR, one entry per CDR3 protein. The sample has 900,000 to 1,200,000 distinct CDR3 sequences; about 40% are singletons. Concerning this clonotype itself: Its specificity is not known.

Ages of hyperthyroidism patients ran from 18 to 65, and their diagnoses were new, under 2 months' duration. The sample consisted of peripheral blood or thyroid tissue (not recorded which). The clonotype was recovered from an adult man with Graves' hyperthyroidism.

CDR3 region: CSSPPGGWGVGANVLTF. Written as DNA, the CDR3 is TGCAGCTCCCCTCCAGGGGGCTGGGGAGTTGGGGCCAACGTCCTGACTTTC. The chain is built from TRBV29-1 and TRBJ2-6, with 8 bases aligning to TRBD1. CDR1 and CDR2 (germline): SQVTM, ANQGSEA. CDR3 length: 17 amino acids. V dropped 8 bases and J dropped 3; count of bases not matched to a gene: 15. Together with reference TRBV29-1 and TRBJ2-6, the CDR3 gives the full variable domain: SAVISQKPSRDICQRGTSLTIQCQVDSQVTMMFWYRQQPGQSLTLIATANQGSEATYESGFVIDKFPISRPNLTFSTLTVSNMSPEDSSIYLCSSPPGGWGVGANVLTFGAGSRLTVL.